The 8 T cell receptor beta chains below all came from one sample that was sequenced in a study of breast tumors, draining lymph nodes, adjacent tissues. Using its own MiXCR run on the multiplex PCR reads, TCRdb lists one record per CDR3 protein. Of hundreds of thousands of distinct CDR3 sequences in the sample, about 32% were seen once. Axillary draining lymph nodes of breast cancer patients supplied the node samples. Material for sequencing was axillary lymph node tissue. The receptor source for this set is a female donor with breast cancer. Some clones in this sample may be carry-over from other donors' samples.

This clonotype was detected many times. The rearrangement links TRBV30 to TRBJ2-5, with 9 bases identical to TRBD1. CDR1 is GTSNPN and CDR2 is SVGIG in the germline V gene (reference sequence). The CDR3 spans 14 residues. V shed 0 bases and J 5 bases; nucleotides not matched to a gene: 4. CDR3 in amino acids: CAWSVRDRVETQYF. CDR3 DNA sequence: TGTGCCTGGAGTGTAAGGGACAGGGTGGAGACCCAGTACTTC.

This clonotype showed up many times. This chain uses TRBV4-3 with TRBJ2-7; weak D call: TRBD1 (5 bases). CDR1 is LGHNA, CDR2 YSLEER, per germline. The CDR3 contains 13 residues. Deletions cut 3 bases from V and 6 bases from J, with 12 bases between. The chain's CDR3 is CASSQVDRGEQYF. CDR3 nucleotides: TGCGCCAGCAGCCAGGTTGACAGAGGCGAGCAGTACTTC.

With respect to this clonotype: This could be a read error, since a much larger clone is one nucleotide away. V usage is TRBV6-5 and J usage is TRBJ2-7, with D tentatively TRBD2 (5 bases). The length of the CDR3 is 13 residues. The V gene's germline CDR1 is MNHEY and CDR2 SVGAGI. CDR3 sequence reads: CASRGYRIGEQCF. The CDR3, as DNA: TGTGCCAGCAGGGGCTACCGAATTGGGGAGCAGTGCTTC.

At least ten counts were recorded for this clonotype. The V gene is TRBV6-5, the J gene TRBJ2-3; D is unresolved. Germline V gene sequence: CDR1 MNHEY, CDR2 SVGAGI. V lost 6 bases, J lost 4 bases, and 8 bases lay in between. This CDR3 contains 12 residues. The CDR3 DNA reads as TGTGCCAGCAGCACCACAGCAGATACGCAGTATTTT. Encoded protein: CASSTTADTQYF.

This clonotype was picked up many times. The chain employs TRBV9 and TRBJ2-3; TRBD1 matches 9 bases. In germline, CDR1 is SGDLS, CDR2 YYNGEE. This CDR3 is 15 amino acids long. V was pared by 4 bases and J by 5 bases, with 8 bases of the junction left unmatched. CDR3 DNA sequence: TGTGCCAGCAGCCCGCGACAGGGGGTGGAAGATACGCAGTATTTT. Translated: CASSPRQGVEDTQYF.

Points on this clonotype: A much larger clone differs from this one at a single base, so this may be a read error. The CDR3 carries no conserved terminal phenylalanine or tryptophan, so it likely arises from a read error. The chain joins TRBV20-1 to TRBJ2-7; D ambiguous. Germline V gene sequence: CDR1 DFQATT, CDR2 SNEGSKA (reference sequence). The length of the CDR3 is 10 residues. V shed 6 bases and J shed 2 bases, with 5 bases lying between them. CDR3 region: CSAHPYEQYS. The CDR3 DNA sequence: TGCAGTGCCCATCCCTACGAGCAGTACTCC.

This clonotype was observed at least ten times. V and J are TRBV11-1 and TRBJ2-1, with 12 bases aligning to TRBD2. The CDR3 consists of 17 residues. CDR1 is SGHAT, CDR2 FQDESV, per germline (reference sequence). V dropped 5 bases and J dropped 4; count of bases not matched to a gene: 9. CDR3 loop: CASSLRLAGVGYNEQFF. CDR3 DNA: TGTGCCAGCAGCCTAAGACTAGCGGGAGTGGGGTACAATGAGCAGTTCTTC.

This clonotype appeared many times. V gene TRBV6-5 combines with J gene TRBJ1-2; maybe TRBD1 (5 bases). The germline V gene encodes CDR1 MNHEY and CDR2 SVGAGI. The CDR3 has 13 residues. With 8 bases removed from V and 4 bases from J, the gap between germline ends came to 14 bases. This CDR3 is CASAPGLGYGYTF. Here the CDR3 DNA reads TGTGCCAGCGCCCCGGGGCTGGGCTATGGCTACACCTTC.